This T cell receptor beta chain was captured by sequencing in a study of cytomegalovirus exposure and HLA in healthy donors. PCR amplification relied on 60 Vbeta primers (plus 13 Jbeta primers). Sequencing was performed with immunoSEQ multiplex PCR; in TCRdb, only in-frame clones are kept and a portion is missing. The table includes roughly 160,000 clones, over 80% detected once. The CDR3 contains 14 residues. With 0 bases removed from V and 7 bases from J, the gap between germline ends came to 13 bases. CDR1 is SGDLS and CDR2 is YYNGEE in the germline V gene. Sequenced material: PBMCs. The rearrangement uses TRBV9 and TRBJ1-1; a possible D gene is TRBD1 (6 bases). The receptor's source is a boy aged 2-15 years in good health and CMV-seronegative. The CDR3 nucleotides are TGTGCCAGCAGCGTAGACCTCACAGGGAATGAAGCTTTCTTT. Its translation: CASSVDLTGNEAFF.